The 22 T cell receptor beta chains below were found in one sample sequenced in a study of T cells after yellow fever vaccination. Each CDR3 protein gets one entry after TCRdb re-called the 5' RACE reads with MiXCR. The sample shows about 320,000 distinct CDR3 sequences, approximately 4.3% of them seen only once. Here the sequenced sample was PBMCs, taken 15 days after the yellow fever booster vaccination. These receptors came from a young man who received the YFV17D yellow fever vaccine.

This clonotype was observed at least ten times. V and J are TRBV7-3 and TRBJ2-3, with a weak D call TRBD2 (5 bases). The ends were cut back, 5 bases at V and 3 bases at J, with 15 bases in the middle. The germline V gene has CDR1 SGHTA and CDR2 FQGTGA. The CDR3 has 15 residues. CDR3 in amino acids: CASSELGSGTDTQYF. CDR3 coding DNA: TGTGCCAGCAGCGAACTAGGTTCGGGGACAGATACGCAGTATTTT.

This clonotype was seen repeatedly, ten times or more. V gene TRBV4-1 combines with J gene TRBJ2-7, with D possibly being TRBD1 (6 bases). Trimming shortened V by 4 bases and J by 0 bases, and 10 bases separated the two germline ends. Germline V CDR1 and CDR2: MGHRA, YSYEKL. The CDR3 sequence is 14 residues long. For the CDR3, the DNA is TGCGCCAGCAGCCCCCGGGACAACTCCTACGAGCAGTACGTC. As protein: CASSPRDNSYEQYV.

The sample holds many counts of this clonotype. The chain carries TRBV7-2 and TRBJ2-6; D perhaps matches TRBD2 (5 bases). The germline V gene encodes CDR1 SGHTA and CDR2 FQGNSA. Trimming cost V 5 bases and J 0 bases, with 8 bases left between them. The CDR3 contains 15 residues. CDR3 sequence (DNA): TGTGCCAGCAGCCCTGGACTCTCTGGGGCCAACGTCCTGACTTTC. Residues: CASSPGLSGANVLTF.

This chain joins TRBV18 and TRBJ1-1; 7 bases are a match to TRBD1. The CDR3 spans 14 residues. The germline V gene has CDR1 KGHSH and CDR2 LQKENI. Unmatched junction bases numbered 4, after V lost 3 bases and J lost 3 bases. In DNA, the CDR3 is TGTGCCAGCTCACCGAGGGACAGCCACACTGAAGCTTTCTTT. This sequence encodes CASSPRDSHTEAFF.

The chain employs TRBV4-1 and TRBJ1-2; 11 bases match TRBD1. With V trimmed by 2 bases and J by 4 bases, 3 bases remained unmatched. Germline values: CDR1 MGHRA, CDR2 YSYEKL. The CDR3 is 15 amino acids. The CDR3 DNA is TGCGCCAGCAGCCAAACCGGGACAGGGGGCTATGGCTACACCTTC. It yields the protein CASSQTGTGGYGYTF.

The CDR3 region is CATSRERDWYGYTF. As DNA, the CDR3 is TGTGCCACCAGCAGAGAGAGGGATTGGTATGGCTACACCTTC. The chain has TRBV15 and TRBJ1-2; D uncertain. V gave up 0 bases and J gave up 5 bases, with 10 bases separating them. The germline V gene has CDR1 LNHNV and CDR2 YYDKDF (reference sequence). The CDR3 runs 14 residues.

This clonotype occurred many times. V usage is TRBV5-1 and J usage is TRBJ2-7, with 7 bases that match TRBD1. The trim removed 0 bases at V and 3 bases at J, leaving 15 bases unmatched. The germline V gene encodes CDR1 SGHRS and CDR2 YFSETQ. The CDR3 loop spans 18 amino acids. The CDR3 DNA reads TGCGCCAGCAGCTTGGAGGACAGGCTTGGGCTAAAAAACTACGAGCAGTACGTC. Amino acids: CASSLEDRLGLKNYEQYV.

A few counts support this clonotype. The chain has TRBV5-1 and TRBJ1-3; D remains unclear. Per the germline V gene, CDR1 is SGHRS and CDR2 is YFSETQ. This CDR3 spans 16 amino acids. Trimming removed 1 base at V and 0 bases at J, with 11 bases between. The CDR3: CASSLTVGYSGNTIYF. For the CDR3, the DNA is TGCGCCAGCAGCTTGACAGTGGGTTACTCTGGAAACACCATATATTTT. The full variable domain, completed using reference TRBV5-1 and TRBJ1-3, is KAGVTQTPRYLIKTRGQQVTLSCSPISGHRSVSWYQQTPGQGLQFLFEYFSETQRNKGNFPGRFSGRQFSNSRSEMNVSTLELGDSALYLCASSLTVGYSGNTIYFGEGSWLTVV.

Many counts were recorded for this clonotype. This chain joins TRBV20-1 and TRBJ2-1; D gene uncertain. Germline-derived CDR1 and CDR2 are DFQATT and SNEGSKA (reference sequence). The CDR3 runs to 12 residues. The V end was cut by 3 bases, the J end by 10 bases, with 13 bases between. CDR3 sequence: CSASAGLGEQFF. DNA for the CDR3: TGCAGTGCTAGTGCCGGCCTGGGGGAGCAGTTCTTC.

In its sample, this clonotype was seen many times. This chain links TRBV10-1 with TRBJ2-3; D is tentatively TRBD1 or TRBD2 (6 bases each). There are 13 residues in the CDR3. The germline V gene encodes CDR1 WNHNN and CDR2 SYGVQD (reference sequence). Trimming left V 7 bases short and J 6 bases short, with 14 bases between. The CDR3: CASKGGGTDTQYF. DNA of the CDR3: TGCGCCAGCAAAGGAGGGGGTACGGATACGCAGTATTTT.

The chain joins TRBV4-3 to TRBJ1-2; no definite D call. The CDR3 consists of 12 residues. Trimming removed 1 base at V and 8 bases at J, with 8 bases between. Germline loops: CDR1 LGHNA, CDR2 YSLEER. This CDR3 is CASSQAGLGYTF. The CDR3 nucleotides are TGCGCCAGCAGCCAAGCGGGGTTGGGCTACACCTTC.

V usage is TRBV5-6 and J usage is TRBJ1-2, with TRBD1 identical over 10 bases. After removal of 0 bases from V and 4 bases from J, the junction contained 6 bases not matched to a gene. The CDR3 length is 16 residues. Germline CDR1 reads SGHDT; CDR2 reads YYEEEE. CDR3 region: CASSLATGTGVYGYTF. CDR3 bases: TGTGCCAGCAGCTTGGCTACGGGGACAGGGGTCTATGGCTACACCTTC.

Of note for this clonotype: One end of the junction is discordant with germline, which a read error may explain. The V call is TRBV7-9, the J call TRBJ2-1; D may be TRBD2 (6 bases). The germline CDR1 and CDR2 sequences are SEHNR and FQNEAQ (reference sequence). The CDR3 is made up of 14 amino acids. The CDR3 sequence: CASSLAVMYNEQFF. The CDR3 DNA reads TGTGCCAGCAGTTTAGCGGTCATGTACAATGAGCAGTTCTTC.

This clonotype came up a few times. The chain recombines TRBV20-1 with TRBJ1-2; D is ambiguous. Germline loops: CDR1 DFQATT, CDR2 SNEGSKA (reference sequence). The length of the CDR3 is 13 residues. Trimming pared 6 bases from V and 3 bases from J, leaving 14 bases between. This CDR3 is CSAWAREDYGYTF. Here the CDR3 DNA reads TGCAGTGCCTGGGCACGGGAGGACTATGGCTACACCTTC.

This clonotype has just a few counts. The chain has TRBV7-9 and TRBJ2-6; 7 positions match TRBD1. The CDR3 is made up of 17 amino acids. Germline CDR1 is SEHNR and CDR2 is FQNEAQ (reference sequence). The V and J ends lost 5 bases and 0 bases, in that order; junction bases with no gene match: 7. CDR3 DNA: TGTGCCAGCAGCCCGAGGGGGCCCCTCTCTGGGGCCAACGTCCTGACTTTC. Translation: CASSPRGPLSGANVLTF. Using reference TRBV7-9 and TRBJ2-6 for the parts outside the CDR3, the full variable domain is DTGVSQNPRHKITKRGQNVTFRCDPISEHNRLYWYRQTLGQGPEFLTYFQNEAQLEKSRLLSDRFSAERPKGSFSTLEIQRTEQGDSAMYLCASSPRGPLSGANVLTFGAGSRLTVL.

As to this clonotype: The conserved phenylalanine or tryptophan is not found at the CDR3 terminus, so this likely reflects a read error. The chain's CDR3 is CASSHTSGQGYEQYY. CDR3 bases: TGCGCCAGCAGCCATACATCGGGACAGGGCTACGAGCAGTACTAC. The rearrangement joins TRBV4-1 to TRBJ2-7; 9 nucleotides agree with TRBD1. Germline V lookup: CDR1 MGHRA, CDR2 YSYEKL. The J segment lost 3 bases and the V segment lost 3 bases, leaving 6 bases of the junction unmatched. The CDR3 covers 15 residues.

This clonotype came up a few times. This rearrangement joins TRBV5-1 to TRBJ2-3; D is ambiguous. V gave up 0 bases and J gave up 4 bases, with 9 bases separating them. Looked up from germline, CDR1 is SGHRS and CDR2 is YFSETQ. This CDR3 is built from 14 residues. CDR3 DNA sequence: TGCGCCAGCAGCTTGGTAGGGTTCGCAGATACGCAGTATTTT. It codes for CASSLVGFADTQYF. Based on the CDR3 plus reference TRBV5-1 and TRBJ2-3, the full variable domain is KAGVTQTPRYLIKTRGQQVTLSCSPISGHRSVSWYQQTPGQGLQFLFEYFSETQRNKGNFPGRFSGRQFSNSRSEMNVSTLELGDSALYLCASSLVGFADTQYFGPGTRLTVL.

Ten or more counts support this clonotype. V and J are TRBV7-2 and TRBJ2-2, with D hard to call. The germline V gene has CDR1 SGHTA and CDR2 FQGNSA. There are 15 residues in the CDR3. V dropped 3 bases and J dropped 6 bases, with 14 bases sitting between them. CDR3 protein: CASSLVSSLAGELFF. CDR3 sequence (DNA): TGTGCCAGCAGCTTGGTCAGCTCACTGGCCGGGGAGCTGTTTTTT.

This clonotype showed up many times. The V gene is TRBV12-3 or TRBV12-4, the J gene TRBJ2-3, with D perhaps matching TRBD2 (5 bases). V was shortened by 1 base and J by 4 bases, with 6 bases between the two germline ends. CDR3 length equals 13 residues. CDR3 bases: TGTGCCAGCAGTTTAGTACTAGCAGATACGCAGTATTTT. Its translation is CASSLVLADTQYF.

The CDR3 region is CASTQGTYFSEQFF. The CDR3 nucleotides read TGTGCCAGTACCCAAGGGACTTATTTTAGTGAGCAGTTCTTC. This chain joins TRBV19 and TRBJ2-1; possibly TRBD2 for D (6 bases). CDR3 length equals 14 residues. Germline values: CDR1 LNHDA, CDR2 SQIVND (reference sequence). V was pared by 7 bases and J by 9 bases, with 19 bases between.

This clonotype was counted a few times. The CDR3 DNA reads TGCGCCAGCAGCCACGTAGGCGGGGCGGACACAGATACGCAGTATTTT. It encodes CASSHVGGADTDTQYF. This chain links TRBV5-1 with TRBJ2-3; the D gene is possibly TRBD2 (6 bases). Trimming stripped 4 bases from V and 2 bases from J, with 17 bases between. Germline-derived CDR1 and CDR2 are SGHRS and YFSETQ. There are 16 residues in the CDR3.

The chain recombines TRBV21-1 with TRBJ2-5. TRBV21-1 is a pseudogene segment. This CDR3 is built from 15 residues. The CDR3 sequence is CASSKVASRPETQYF. The DNA for the CDR3 is TGTGCCAGCAGCAAAGTCGCTAGCAGGCCAGAGACCCAGTACTTC.